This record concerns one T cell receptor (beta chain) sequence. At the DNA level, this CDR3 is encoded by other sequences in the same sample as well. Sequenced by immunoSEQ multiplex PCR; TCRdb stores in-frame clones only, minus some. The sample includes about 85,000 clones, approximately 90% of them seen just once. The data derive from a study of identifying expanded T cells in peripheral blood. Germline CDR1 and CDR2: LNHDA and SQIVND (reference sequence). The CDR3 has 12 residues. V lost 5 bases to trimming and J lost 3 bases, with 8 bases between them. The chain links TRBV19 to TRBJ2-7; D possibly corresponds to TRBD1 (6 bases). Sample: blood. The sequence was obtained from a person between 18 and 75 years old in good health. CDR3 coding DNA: TGTGCCAGTAGTGGACAGTTCTACGAGCAGTACTTC. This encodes CASSGQFYEQYF.